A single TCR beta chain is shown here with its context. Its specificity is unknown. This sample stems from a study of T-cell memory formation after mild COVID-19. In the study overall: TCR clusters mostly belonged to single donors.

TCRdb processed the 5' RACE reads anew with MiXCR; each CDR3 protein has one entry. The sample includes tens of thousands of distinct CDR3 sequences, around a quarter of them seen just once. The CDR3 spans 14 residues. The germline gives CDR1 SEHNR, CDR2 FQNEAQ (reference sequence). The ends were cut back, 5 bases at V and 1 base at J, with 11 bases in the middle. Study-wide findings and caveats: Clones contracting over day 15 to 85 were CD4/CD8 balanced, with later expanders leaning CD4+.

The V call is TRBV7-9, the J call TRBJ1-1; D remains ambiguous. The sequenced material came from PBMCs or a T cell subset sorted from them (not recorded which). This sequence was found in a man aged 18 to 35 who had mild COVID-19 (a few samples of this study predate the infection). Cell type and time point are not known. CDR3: CASSPPTRNTEAFF. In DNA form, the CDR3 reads TGTGCCAGCAGCCCGCCGACACGGAACACTGAAGCTTTCTTT.